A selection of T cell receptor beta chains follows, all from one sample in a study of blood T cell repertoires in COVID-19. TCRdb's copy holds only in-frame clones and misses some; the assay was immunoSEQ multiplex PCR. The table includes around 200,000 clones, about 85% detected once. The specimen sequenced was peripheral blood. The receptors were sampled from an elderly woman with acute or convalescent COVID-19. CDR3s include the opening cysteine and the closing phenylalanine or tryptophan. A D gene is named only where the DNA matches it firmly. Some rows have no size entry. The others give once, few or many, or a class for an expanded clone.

CDR3 protein: CAISQTTGWGSPLHF; CDR3 DNA: TGTGCCATCAGCCAGACGACGGGATGGGGATCACCCCTCCACTTT; V gene: TRBV10-3; clone size: -; D gene: -; J gene: TRBJ1-6
CDR3 protein: CASSGTDPSSEQYF; CDR3 DNA: TGCGCCAGCAGCGGGACAGATCCCTCCTCCGAGCAGTACTTC; V gene: TRBV5-1; clone size: -; D gene: TRBD1; J gene: TRBJ2-7
CDR3 protein: CASSYSGTVSPEQYF; CDR3 DNA: TGTGCCAGCAGTTACTCCGGCACAGTCAGCCCCGAGCAGTACTTC; V gene: TRBV6-5; clone size: few; D gene: -; J gene: TRBJ2-7
CDR3 protein: CASSRGRQGTGELFF; CDR3 DNA: TGTGCCAGCAGCCGGGGCCGACAGGGCACCGGGGAGCTGTTTTTT; V gene: TRBV5-4; clone size: -; D gene: TRBD1; J gene: TRBJ2-2
CDR3 protein: CASSNRVTEAFF; CDR3 DNA: TGTGCCAGCAGCAACAGGGTTACTGAAGCTTTCTTT; V gene: TRBV2; clone size: -; D gene: -; J gene: TRBJ1-1
CDR3 protein: CASSWTGNTEAFF; CDR3 DNA: TGTGCCAGCAGCTGGACGGGAAACACTGAAGCTTTCTTT; V gene: TRBV25-1; clone size: -; D gene: -; J gene: TRBJ1-1
CDR3 protein: CASSFRDTYEQYF; CDR3 DNA: TGTGCCAGCAGCTTCCGGGACACCTACGAGCAGTACTTC; V gene: TRBV7-9; clone size: -; D gene: -; J gene: TRBJ2-7
CDR3 protein: CAIAAAGGYNEQFF; CDR3 DNA: TGTGCCATCGCGGCAGCGGGAGGGTACAATGAGCAGTTCTTC; V gene: TRBV10-3; clone size: -; D gene: TRBD2; J gene: TRBJ2-1
CDR3 protein: CASTPYTGTSYTGELFF; CDR3 DNA: TGTGCCAGCACTCCCTACACCGGGACTAGCTACACCGGGGAGCTGTTTTTT; V gene: TRBV7-9; clone size: -; D gene: TRBD2; J gene: TRBJ2-2
CDR3 protein: CASSSTGTGTYEQYF; CDR3 DNA: TGTGCCAGCAGCAGTACCGGGACAGGGACCTACGAGCAGTACTTC; V gene: TRBV7-8; clone size: once; D gene: TRBD1; J gene: TRBJ2-7
CDR3 protein: CASSYSSHGASYEQYF; CDR3 DNA: TGTGCCAGCAGTTACTCGAGTCATGGGGCCTCCTACGAGCAGTACTTC; V gene: TRBV6-5; clone size: -; D gene: -; J gene: TRBJ2-7
CDR3 protein: CASNRQGGSPLHF; CDR3 DNA: TGTGCCAGCAATAGACAGGGTGGTTCACCCCTCCACTTT; V gene: TRBV9; clone size: once; D gene: TRBD1; J gene: TRBJ1-6
CDR3 protein: CASSPGGGSNQPQHF; CDR3 DNA: TGTGCCAGCAGCCCGGGGGGGGGTAGCAATCAGCCCCAGCATTTT; V gene: TRBV7-2; clone size: few; D gene: -; J gene: TRBJ1-5
CDR3 protein: CASSLAIAQETQYF; CDR3 DNA: TGCGCCAGCAGCTTGGCGATAGCACAAGAGACCCAGTACTTC; V gene: TRBV5-1; clone size: -; D gene: -; J gene: TRBJ2-5
CDR3 protein: CAISESAGMGNTIYF; CDR3 DNA: TGTGCCATCAGTGAGTCCGCAGGGATGGGAAACACCATATATTTT; V gene: TRBV10-3; clone size: few; D gene: -; J gene: TRBJ1-3
CDR3 protein: CASSLEAVLIADTQYF; CDR3 DNA: TGCGCCAGCAGCTTGGAGGCGGTTTTAATAGCAGATACGCAGTATTTT; V gene: TRBV5-1; clone size: -; D gene: -; J gene: TRBJ2-3
CDR3 protein: CASSTELVRQPQHF; CDR3 DNA: TGTGCCAGTAGTACAGAATTGGTTCGGCAGCCCCAGCATTTT; V gene: TRBV19; clone size: -; D gene: -; J gene: TRBJ1-5
CDR3 protein: CASSDVGGGFYNEQFF; CDR3 DNA: TGTGCCAGCAGTGATGTCGGCGGGGGTTTCTACAATGAGCAGTTCTTC; V gene: TRBV6-4; clone size: -; D gene: TRBD2; J gene: TRBJ2-1
CDR3 protein: CAWSVSGGRLSNEQFF; CDR3 DNA: TGTGCCTGGAGTGTAAGTGGCGGCCGCCTCTCCAATGAGCAGTTCTTC; V gene: TRBV30; clone size: -; D gene: -; J gene: TRBJ2-1
CDR3 protein: CASSDPGQGSYEQYF; CDR3 DNA: TGCGCCAGCAGCGATCCGGGACAGGGGTCCTACGAGCAGTACTTC; V gene: TRBV5-1; clone size: many; D gene: TRBD1; J gene: TRBJ2-7
CDR3 protein: CASSLEAKTTYEQYF; CDR3 DNA: TGTGCCAGCAGCTTAGAGGCCAAGACTACCTACGAGCAGTACTTC; V gene: TRBV7-2; clone size: once; D gene: -; J gene: TRBJ2-7
CDR3 protein: CASRRWAGNTIYF; CDR3 DNA: TGTGCCAGCAGGCGGTGGGCTGGAAACACCATATATTTT; V gene: TRBV6-5; clone size: -; D gene: -; J gene: TRBJ1-3
CDR3 protein: CASSGSGARYEQYF; CDR3 DNA: TGTGCCAGCAGTGGGAGCGGGGCGAGGTACGAGCAGTACTTC; V gene: TRBV28; clone size: -; D gene: TRBD2; J gene: TRBJ2-7
CDR3 protein: CASSPFGGSETQYF; CDR3 DNA: TGTGCCAGCTCACCCTTCGGGGGGAGCGAGACCCAGTACTTC; V gene: TRBV18; clone size: -; D gene: TRBD2; J gene: TRBJ2-5
CDR3 protein: CASSYPIADPTDTQYF; CDR3 DNA: TGTGCCAGCAGTTACCCCATAGCGGATCCCACAGATACGCAGTATTTT; V gene: TRBV6-2/TRBV6-3; clone size: -; D gene: -; J gene: TRBJ2-3
CDR3 protein: CASSLQTAYQPQHF; CDR3 DNA: TGTGCCAGCAGCTTGCAGACTGCATATCAGCCCCAGCATTTT; V gene: TRBV5-6; clone size: -; D gene: -; J gene: TRBJ1-5
CDR3 protein: CASSQQDGSYEQYF; CDR3 DNA: TGTGCCAGCTCCCAACAGGACGGATCCTACGAGCAGTACTTC; V gene: TRBV18; clone size: -; D gene: -; J gene: TRBJ2-7
CDR3 protein: CASSPPGLAGETQYF; CDR3 DNA: TGTGCCAGCAGCCCCCCTGGACTAGCGGGAGAGACCCAGTACTTC; V gene: TRBV6-5; clone size: -; D gene: TRBD2; J gene: TRBJ2-5
CDR3 protein: CAISDRTGMNTEAFF; CDR3 DNA: TGTGCCATCAGTGATCGGACAGGGATGAACACTGAAGCTTTCTTT; V gene: TRBV10-3; clone size: -; D gene: TRBD1; J gene: TRBJ1-1
CDR3 protein: CASSQLTGSEFF; CDR3 DNA: TGTGCCAGCAGCCAACTCACAGGGTCCGAGTTCTTC; V gene: TRBV6-5; clone size: -; D gene: -; J gene: TRBJ2-1
CDR3 protein: CASSTGGFQPQHF; CDR3 DNA: TGTGCCAGTAGTACAGGGGGCTTTCAGCCCCAGCATTTT; V gene: TRBV19; clone size: -; D gene: TRBD1; J gene: TRBJ1-5
CDR3 protein: CATSRSLGAGDRYGYTF; CDR3 DNA: TGTGCCACCAGCAGATCTTTAGGAGCAGGGGATAGGTATGGCTACACCTTC; V gene: TRBV15; clone size: -; D gene: -; J gene: TRBJ1-2
CDR3 protein: CAWAGVLRTEAFF; CDR3 DNA: TGTGCCTGGGCAGGGGTTCTGAGGACTGAAGCTTTCTTT; V gene: TRBV30; clone size: once; D gene: -; J gene: TRBJ1-1
CDR3 protein: CASSWGLAGEGRETQYF; CDR3 DNA: TGTGCCAGCAGTTGGGGACTAGCGGGAGAAGGTCGGGAGACCCAGTACTTC; V gene: TRBV6-2/TRBV6-3; clone size: -; D gene: TRBD2; J gene: TRBJ2-5
CDR3 protein: CASSPGTGGREQYF; CDR3 DNA: TGTGCCAGCAGCCCCGGGACAGGGGGCCGCGAGCAGTACTTC; V gene: TRBV7-9; clone size: -; D gene: TRBD1; J gene: TRBJ2-7
CDR3 protein: CASNLIRGLGHEQFF; CDR3 DNA: TGTGCCAGCAACCTGATTCGCGGTCTGGGGCATGAGCAGTTCTTC; V gene: TRBV6-5; clone size: -; D gene: -; J gene: TRBJ2-1
CDR3 protein: CASSLRQYNEQFF; CDR3 DNA: TGCGCCAGCAGCTTAAGACAGTACAATGAGCAGTTCTTC; V gene: TRBV5-1; clone size: -; D gene: -; J gene: TRBJ2-1
CDR3 protein: CASTQPGTGTFYNEQFF; CDR3 DNA: TGTGCCAGTACCCAACCAGGAACGGGAACCTTCTACAATGAGCAGTTCTTC; V gene: TRBV19; clone size: -; D gene: -; J gene: TRBJ2-1
CDR3 protein: CASSATSGLGNEQFF; CDR3 DNA: TGTGCCAGTAGTGCCACTAGCGGCCTAGGCAATGAGCAGTTCTTC; V gene: TRBV19; clone size: -; D gene: TRBD2; J gene: TRBJ2-1
CDR3 protein: CASSFVTGSEAFF; CDR3 DNA: TGTGCCAGCAGCTTCGTTACAGGGTCTGAAGCTTTCTTT; V gene: TRBV7-2; clone size: few; D gene: -; J gene: TRBJ1-1
CDR3 protein: CASPGGVTGNTIYF; CDR3 DNA: TGTGCCAGCCCGGGGGGGGTAACTGGAAACACCATATATTTT; V gene: TRBV19; clone size: -; D gene: -; J gene: TRBJ1-3
CDR3 protein: CASRYHRQGGEQYF; CDR3 DNA: TGTGCCAGCAGGTACCACCGACAGGGAGGCGAGCAGTACTTC; V gene: TRBV6-5; clone size: -; D gene: -; J gene: TRBJ2-7
CDR3 protein: CASSAGTGVTEAFF; CDR3 DNA: TGCGCCAGCAGCGCGGGGACAGGGGTCACTGAAGCTTTCTTT; V gene: TRBV10-1; clone size: -; D gene: TRBD1; J gene: TRBJ1-1
CDR3 protein: CASSTDRGAEAFF; CDR3 DNA: TGCGCCAGCAGCACGGACAGGGGCGCTGAAGCTTTCTTT; V gene: TRBV5-1; clone size: once; D gene: TRBD1; J gene: TRBJ1-1
CDR3 protein: CASSSFYGYTF; CDR3 DNA: TGTGCCAGCAGCTCCTTTTATGGCTACACCTTC; V gene: TRBV9; clone size: -; D gene: -; J gene: TRBJ1-2
CDR3 protein: CASSSGQKVGTRILTQYF; CDR3 DNA: TGCGCCAGCAGCTCGGGCCAAAAGGTCGGGACTAGAATTCTCACGCAGTATTTT; V gene: TRBV5-1; clone size: -; D gene: TRBD2; J gene: TRBJ2-3
CDR3 protein: CASSPYQGDYGYTF; CDR3 DNA: TGTGCCAGCTCACCATATCAAGGGGACTATGGCTACACCTTC; V gene: TRBV18; clone size: -; D gene: -; J gene: TRBJ1-2
CDR3 protein: CASSLMSAQPQHF; CDR3 DNA: TGTGCCAGCAGCTTAATGAGCGCTCAGCCCCAGCATTTT; V gene: TRBV7-6; clone size: many; D gene: -; J gene: TRBJ1-5
CDR3 protein: CSARRASEAFF; CDR3 DNA: TGCAGTGCTAGACGCGCCTCTGAAGCTTTCTTT; V gene: TRBV20-1; clone size: -; D gene: -; J gene: TRBJ1-1
CDR3 protein: CASSFGQGHTEAFF; CDR3 DNA: TGCGCCAGCAGCTTCGGACAGGGGCACACTGAAGCTTTCTTT; V gene: TRBV5-1; clone size: -; D gene: TRBD1; J gene: TRBJ1-1
CDR3 protein: CASSQLGQGATEAFF; CDR3 DNA: TGCGCCAGCAGCCAATTGGGACAGGGGGCCACTGAAGCTTTCTTT; V gene: TRBV5-1; clone size: once; D gene: TRBD1; J gene: TRBJ1-1
CDR3 protein: CASSLDGDQPQHF; CDR3 DNA: TGCGCCAGCAGCTTGGATGGAGATCAGCCCCAGCATTTT; V gene: TRBV5-1; clone size: -; D gene: -; J gene: TRBJ1-5
CDR3 protein: CASSLQVGRTDTQYF; CDR3 DNA: TGTGCCAGCAGCTTACAAGTCGGGAGGACAGATACGCAGTATTTT; V gene: TRBV7-2; clone size: -; D gene: TRBD2; J gene: TRBJ2-3
CDR3 protein: CSVSQSNEKLFF; CDR3 DNA: TGCAGCGTTTCCCAGTCGAATGAAAAACTGTTTTTT; V gene: TRBV29-1; clone size: -; D gene: -; J gene: TRBJ1-4
CDR3 protein: CASSMDWTDNEQFF; CDR3 DNA: TGTGCCAGTAGTATGGACTGGACCGACAATGAGCAGTTCTTC; V gene: TRBV19; clone size: -; D gene: -; J gene: TRBJ2-1
CDR3 protein: CASSLGGGLTEAFF; CDR3 DNA: TGTGCCAGCAGCTTAGGCGGGGGTCTCACTGAAGCTTTCTTT; V gene: TRBV5-6; clone size: -; D gene: -; J gene: TRBJ1-1
CDR3 protein: CASSLYEAFF; CDR3 DNA: TGTGCCAGCAGCTTATATGAAGCTTTCTTT; V gene: TRBV11-2; clone size: -; D gene: -; J gene: TRBJ1-1
CDR3 protein: CASSKRTGVPPYEQYF; CDR3 DNA: TGTGCCAGCAGCAAAAGGACAGGGGTACCTCCTTACGAGCAGTACTTC; V gene: TRBV5-4; clone size: few; D gene: TRBD1; J gene: TRBJ2-7
CDR3 protein: CASSTAGQAGYTF; CDR3 DNA: TGTGCCAGCAGTACCGCAGGGCAAGCTGGCTACACCTTC; V gene: TRBV6-5; clone size: -; D gene: -; J gene: TRBJ1-2